This is a list of T cell receptor beta chains from one sample in a study of blood T cell repertoires in COVID-19. The assay was immunoSEQ multiplex PCR, and TCRdb's table has in-frame clones only and misses some. This sample carries some 190,000 clones, over 70% of them seen once, and the ten largest clones take 5.5% to 8.5%. Sequencing input: peripheral blood. These receptors were obtained from a man aged 55 to 69 with acute or convalescent COVID-19. The CDR3 runs from the conserved cysteine through the conserved F or W. A D gene is named only where the DNA matches it firmly. Clone sizes are given selectively: once, few, many, or a class where the clone is expanded.

abundance	j_gene	v_gene	d_gene	CDR3aa	CDR3nt
few	TRBJ1-6	TRBV4-1	NA	CASSQSGGKNNSPLHF	TGCGCCAGCAGCCAGTCGGGGGGGAAAAATAATTCACCCCTCCACTTT
NA	TRBJ2-3	TRBV5-5	NA	CASSFSPGGADTQYF	TGTGCCAGCTCTTTTTCCCCGGGGGGCGCAGATACGCAGTATTTT
NA	TRBJ1-2	TRBV2	NA	CASSAGGYSGYTF	TGTGCCAGCAGTGCCGGGGGGTATTCTGGCTACACCTTC
once	TRBJ2-3	TRBV7-2	TRBD1	CASSDNLEDRGLRDTQYF	TGTGCCAGCAGCGATAACCTAGAGGACAGGGGGTTAAGAGATACGCAGTATTTT
NA	TRBJ1-2	TRBV9	NA	CASSVEDTHYGYTF	TGTGCCAGCAGCGTAGAAGACACTCACTATGGCTACACCTTC
NA	TRBJ1-3	TRBV9	NA	CASSATGSGNTIYF	TGTGCCAGCAGCGCTACAGGCTCTGGAAACACCATATATTTT
NA	TRBJ1-3	TRBV6-5	TRBD1	CASMRGGASGNTIYF	TGTGCCAGCATGAGAGGGGGCGCCTCTGGAAACACCATATATTTT
NA	TRBJ1-6	TRBV9	NA	CASSVGQGPQSPLHF	TGTGCCAGCAGTGTTGGTCAGGGCCCTCAATCACCCCTCCACTTT
NA	TRBJ1-2	TRBV5-1	NA	CASSLAGDYGYTF	TGCGCCAGCAGCTTGGCGGGGGACTATGGCTACACCTTC
NA	TRBJ1-3	TRBV4-3	NA	CASSQADRASGNTIYF	TGCGCCAGCAGCCAAGCCGACAGAGCCTCTGGAAACACCATATATTTT
NA	TRBJ1-1	TRBV6-5	TRBD1	CASIITGGAFF	TGTGCCAGCATCATTACAGGGGGAGCTTTCTTT
NA	TRBJ2-1	TRBV27	TRBD2	CASSQFFTSANFNEQFF	TGTGCCAGCAGTCAATTCTTTACTAGCGCAAATTTCAATGAGCAGTTCTTC
NA	TRBJ1-2	TRBV12-3/TRBV12-4	NA	CASRSDKNYGYTF	TGTGCCAGCAGATCGGACAAGAACTATGGCTACACCTTC
once	TRBJ2-7	TRBV4-2	TRBD1	CASSPGQGFPYEQYF	TGTGCCAGCAGCCCTGGACAGGGATTCCCCTACGAGCAGTACTTC
NA	TRBJ2-3	TRBV6-6	TRBD2	CASSYSTGGGSTTQYF	TGTGCCAGCAGTTACAGTACCGGCGGGGGATCAACTACGCAGTATTTT
NA	TRBJ1-6	TRBV10-3	NA	CAICTQPDNSPLHF	TGTGCCATTTGCACCCAACCGGATAATTCACCCCTCCACTTT
NA	TRBJ2-1	TRBV5-1	NA	CASSLGQSNNEQFF	TGCGCCAGCAGCTTGGGACAGAGTAACAATGAGCAGTTCTTC
once	TRBJ2-1	TRBV7-9	TRBD1	CASSSDLQGLRQFF	TGTGCCAGCAGCTCGGACCTACAGGGGTTGAGGCAGTTCTTC
NA	TRBJ2-5	TRBV5-6	TRBD1	CASSFGSGRGQETQYF	TGTGCCAGCAGCTTTGGTTCAGGCAGGGGGCAGGAGACCCAGTACTTC
NA	TRBJ1-4	TRBV5-1	NA	CASSLSGLGEKLFF	TGCGCCAGCAGCTTGTCAGGGTTGGGTGAAAAACTGTTTTTT
NA	TRBJ2-7	TRBV7-3	NA	CASSNTNSYEQYF	TGTGCCAGCAGCAACACCAACTCCTACGAGCAGTACTTC
once	TRBJ2-5	TRBV3-1/TRBV3-2	NA	CASSQLGGGAPGETQYF	TGTGCCAGCAGCCAACTAGGTGGCGGTGCCCCGGGGGAGACCCAGTACTTC
NA	TRBJ2-7	TRBV10-1	NA	CASSPSGLGYSYEQYF	TGCGCCAGCAGTCCCTCGGGACTCGGCTATTCTTACGAGCAGTACTTC
NA	TRBJ2-2	TRBV7-8	NA	CASSLATSLVTGELFF	TGTGCCAGCAGCTTAGCGACTAGTCTGGTCACCGGGGAGCTGTTTTTT
NA	TRBJ2-1	TRBV9	TRBD2	CASSVSGGAGNEQFF	TGTGCCAGCAGCGTAAGCGGGGGGGCGGGCAATGAGCAGTTCTTC
NA	TRBJ2-3	TRBV7-2	TRBD1	CASSFKTGDVDTQYF	TGTGCCAGCAGCTTCAAGACAGGGGATGTGGATACGCAGTATTTT
NA	TRBJ2-1	TRBV6-5	NA	CASSYTRTYNEQFF	TGTGCCAGCAGTTACACTAGGACCTACAATGAGCAGTTCTTC
NA	TRBJ2-1	TRBV29-1	NA	CSVDLGGAGNEQFF	TGCAGCGTTGATTTGGGGGGGGCCGGGAATGAGCAGTTCTTC
NA	TRBJ1-3	TRBV6-1	TRBD1	CASSGDRALYGNTIYF	TGTGCCAGCAGTGGAGACAGGGCCCTCTATGGAAACACCATATATTTT
NA	TRBJ2-1	TRBV9	NA	CASSASGISYNEQFF	TGTGCCAGCAGCGCGAGCGGAATCTCCTACAATGAGCAGTTCTTC
NA	TRBJ2-7	TRBV29-1	NA	CSVSGQATYEQYF	TGCAGCGTTTCCGGCCAGGCCACCTACGAGCAGTACTTC
NA	TRBJ1-5	TRBV4-3	NA	CASSQERQGGQPQHF	TGCGCCAGCAGCCAAGAGAGGCAGGGTGGTCAGCCCCAGCATTTT
NA	TRBJ1-2	TRBV5-6	NA	CASSLTVGYTF	TGTGCCAGCAGCTTGACAGTAGGCTACACCTTC
few	TRBJ1-4	TRBV5-4	NA	CASSPSGGLTNEKLFF	TGTGCCAGCAGCCCCTCGGGGGGCCTAACTAATGAAAAACTGTTTTTT
NA	TRBJ1-1	TRBV4-2	TRBD1	CASSPPRGPNTEAFF	TGTGCCAGCAGCCCCCCAAGGGGGCCAAACACTGAAGCTTTCTTT
few	TRBJ2-7	TRBV7-2	NA	CASSLDGVVSYEQYF	TGTGCCAGCAGCTTAGACGGGGTGGTCTCCTACGAGCAGTACTTC
NA	TRBJ1-5	TRBV7-9	NA	CASSLAPPGMGNQPQHF	TGTGCCAGCAGCTTAGCCCCCCCGGGAATGGGCAATCAGCCCCAGCATTTT
NA	TRBJ1-1	TRBV12-3/TRBV12-4	NA	CASSRNRNTEAFF	TGTGCCAGCAGTCGAAACAGAAACACTGAAGCTTTCTTT
NA	TRBJ2-3	TRBV9	TRBD2	CASTPAGGGTDTQYF	TGTGCCAGCACCCCCGCCGGGGGGGGCACAGATACGCAGTATTTT
NA	TRBJ1-1	TRBV6-5	NA	CASSYSSIVITEAFF	TGTGCCAGCAGTTACTCGTCGATAGTCATCACTGAAGCTTTCTTT
NA	TRBJ1-1	TRBV12-3/TRBV12-4	NA	CASSLTSGTEAFF	TGTGCCAGCAGTCTCACCTCAGGGACTGAAGCTTTCTTT
once	TRBJ2-1	TRBV5-4	TRBD2	CASSSLAGGYNEQFF	TGTGCCAGCAGTTCTCTAGCGGGAGGATACAATGAGCAGTTCTTC
NA	TRBJ1-2	TRBV21-1	NA	CASSKAEDRGYYGYTF	TGTGCCAGCAGCAAAGCGGAGGACAGGGGATACTATGGCTACACCTTC
NA	TRBJ1-2	TRBV6-2/TRBV6-3	NA	CASSPENYGYTF	TGTGCCAGCAGTCCCGAGAACTATGGCTACACCTTC
NA	TRBJ2-1	TRBV7-2	NA	CATSLQGFREQFF	TGTGCCACTTCACTCCAGGGGTTTCGGGAGCAGTTCTTC
NA	TRBJ2-2	TRBV11-3	TRBD1	CASSTGVGGTGELFF	TGTGCCAGCAGCACAGGGGTAGGCGGCACCGGGGAGCTGTTTTTT
NA	TRBJ1-4	TRBV5-8	NA	CASSRQISTNEKLFF	TGTGCCAGCAGCCGACAGATTTCCACTAATGAAAAACTGTTTTTT
NA	TRBJ2-3	TRBV7-6	TRBD2	CASSSRRLAGGPSTDTQYF	TGTGCCAGCAGCTCACGACGACTAGCGGGGGGGCCCAGCACAGATACGCAGTATTTT
NA	TRBJ1-1	TRBV12-3/TRBV12-4	NA	CASSLSREAFF	TGTGCCAGCAGTTTATCCAGGGAAGCTTTCTTT
once	TRBJ1-1	TRBV5-1	NA	CASSLTDWNTEAFF	TGCGCCAGCAGCTTGACGGACTGGAACACTGAAGCTTTCTTT
NA	TRBJ1-3	TRBV7-9	NA	CASSLDRAGNTIYF	TGTGCCAGCAGCTTAGATCGGGCTGGAAACACCATATATTTT
NA	TRBJ1-4	TRBV7-9	TRBD1	CASSRGTGTFEKLFF	TGTGCCAGCAGCCGAGGGACAGGGACGTTCGAAAAACTGTTTTTT